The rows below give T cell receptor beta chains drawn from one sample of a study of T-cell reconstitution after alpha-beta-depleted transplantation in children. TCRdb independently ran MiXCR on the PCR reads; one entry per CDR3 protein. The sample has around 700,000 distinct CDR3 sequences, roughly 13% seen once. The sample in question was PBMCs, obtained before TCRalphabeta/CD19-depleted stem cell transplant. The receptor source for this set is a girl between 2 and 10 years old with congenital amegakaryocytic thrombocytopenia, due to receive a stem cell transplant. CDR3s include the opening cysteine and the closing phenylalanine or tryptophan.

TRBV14	CASSQALAGVEQFF
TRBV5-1	CASRDSRTLRSYNEQFF
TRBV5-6	CASSLGARVEEQYF
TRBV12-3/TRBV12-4	CASRSGPIHQPQHF
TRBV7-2	CASSFQWRFTDTQYF
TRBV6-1	CASFGLAGDYEQYF
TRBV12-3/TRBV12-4	CASRQREVGILGETQYF
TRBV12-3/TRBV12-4	CASRGLAGRNEQYF
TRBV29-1	CSVEDLGLGATNVLTF
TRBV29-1	CSANGLAGRSSTDTQYF
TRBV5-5	CASNELAFNEQFF
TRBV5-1	CASSLRGQGHRNTEAFF
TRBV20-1	CSATSPGKLFF
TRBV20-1	CSARPLAGGADTQYF
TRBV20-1	CSAGPGLSTDTQYF
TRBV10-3	CAISESGQGGGEQFF
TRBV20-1	CSAQTGQGSNEQFF
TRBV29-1	CSVPHQTNEPTGELFF
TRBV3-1	CASSQNAGINYGYTF
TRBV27	CASSFFPVYEQYF
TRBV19	CASKPTATDTQYF
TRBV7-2	CASSLVLRLAGHEQYF
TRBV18	CASSQEYELYF
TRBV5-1	CASTIQHSSYEQYF
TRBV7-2	CASSRLAFYEQYF
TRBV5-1	CASSLMQGVTEAFF
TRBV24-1	CATSDLRASGNEQFF
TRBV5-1	CASSLVLNYGYTF
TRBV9	CASDLGGRADVTDTQYF